Presented here are 11 T cell receptor beta chains from one specimen sequenced in a study of T cell repertoires in cytomegalovirus infection (dated by TCRdb to about 2019). This sample was sequenced with an Illumina HiSeq 1500. TCRdb cleaned the public reads at Q25 with fastp, built clones with MiXCR and kept in-frame beta chains. Each record represents a unique CDR3 protein, reported with the most common genes and DNA among its rows. The sample data list some 940,000 distinct CDR3 sequences, and approximately 31% of these were observed just once. The biggest ten clones account for 10% to 15% of the sample. The label giving this sample's treatment or condition can be read as: in vitro stimulation with specific CMV peptide epitopes to enrich CMV-specific T cells. Their antigens are not known. The source material was cultured CD8+ T cells from PBMCs, sampled from culture after CMV antigen stimulation. These receptors were collected from a human donor in good health (CMV status not recorded). Some clones in this sample may be carry-over from other donors' samples.

The chain employs TRBV7-9 and TRBJ2-1, with TRBD2 matching 9 bases. The germline gives CDR1 SEHNR, CDR2 FQNEAQ (reference sequence). Unmatched junction bases numbered 3, after V lost 1 base and J lost 2 bases. The CDR3 consists of 16 residues. CDR3 in amino acids: CASSLDSGGTYNEQFF. The CDR3, as DNA: TGTGCCAGCAGCTTAGATAGCGGGGGTACCTACAATGAGCAGTTCTTC.

CDR3 amino acids: CASSYQIGSSNQPQHF. The CDR3 DNA follows: TGTGCCAGCAGTTATCAGATCGGTTCGAGCAATCAGCCCCAGCATTTT. J is TRBJ1-5 and V is TRBV6-2 or TRBV6-3; D is undetermined. Germline V lookup: CDR1 MNHEY, CDR2 SVGEGT. V lost 3 bases and J lost 1, with 13 bases in between. The CDR3 covers 16 residues.

This clonotype was found a few times. The chain recombines TRBV18 with TRBJ1-6; 8 bases match TRBD1. The ends lost 8 bases at V and 7 bases at J; junction bases unmatched: 4. The germline V gene has CDR1 KGHSH and CDR2 LQKENI. This CDR3 contains 13 residues. The CDR3 DNA reads as TGTGCCAGCGGACAGGGACCAAATTCACCCCTCCACTTT. Translation: CASGQGPNSPLHF.

This clonotype has just a few counts. J is TRBJ2-3 and V is TRBV27, with no clear D. The CDR3 length is 21 residues. V lost 6 bases and J 1 base, leaving 32 bases between the germline ends. Germline lookup yields CDR1 MNHEY and CDR2 SMNVEV (reference sequence). Written as DNA, the CDR3 is TGTGCCAGCAGCCCCACCCCCCTTCCGGGCTCGAATAACGGTGGCACAGATACGCAGTATTTT. This translates into CASSPTPLPGSNNGGTDTQYF.

CDR3 sequence reads: CASSDVGNYGYTF. The CDR3 DNA sequence: TGTGCCAGCAGTGATGTCGGCAACTATGGCTACACCTTC. The genes are TRBV25-1 and TRBJ1-2; D is ambiguous. The CDR3 totals 13 residues. Trimming cost V 3 bases and J 2 bases, with 7 bases left between them. Germline V gene lookup returns CDR1 MGHDK and CDR2 SYGVNS.

In this sample, this clonotype turned up a few times. J is TRBJ2-7 and V is TRBV19, with D possibly matching TRBD1 (5 bases). The length of the CDR3 is 12 residues. V dropped 9 bases and J dropped 2 bases, with 11 bases sitting between them. Germline-derived CDR1 and CDR2 are LNHDA and SQIVND (reference sequence). Here the CDR3 reads CASEDNAYEQYF. CDR3 bases: TGTGCCAGCGAGGACAATGCCTACGAGCAGTACTTC.

Comments on this clonotype: Since no conserved phenylalanine or tryptophan closes the CDR3, a read error is the likely cause. The chain joins TRBV19 to TRBJ1-2; tentative D call: TRBD1 (5 bases). The V gene's germline CDR1 is LNHDA and CDR2 SQIVND (reference sequence). The CDR3 covers 15 residues. The V end was cut by 5 bases, the J end by 5 bases, with 18 bases between. CDR3 DNA sequence: TGTGCCAGTAGTGCCGGGACCGGGGCTGGATATGGCTACACCATC. Amino acids: CASSAGTGAGYGYTI.

Note on this clonotype: Relative to the germline gene, one junction end is altered; a read error may explain this. The DNA for the CDR3 is TGTGCCAACAGCTCCTCCAAGACGGCTAACTATGGCTACACCTTC. Its protein is CANSSSKTANYGYTF. V gene TRBV7-6 combines with J gene TRBJ1-2; D call uncertain. This CDR3 spans 15 amino acids. The germline CDR1 and CDR2 sequences are SGHVS and FNYEAQ.

This clonotype was counted only a few times. This chain links TRBV27 with TRBJ1-2; D gene uncertain. The CDR3 runs to 12 residues. Trimming pared 4 bases from V and 5 bases from J, leaving 8 bases between. Germline assignment: CDR1 MNHEY and CDR2 SMNVEV (reference sequence). CDR3 amino acids: CASSSMNYGYTF. The CDR3 nucleotides read TGTGCCAGCAGTTCCATGAATTATGGCTACACCTTC.

This clonotype has just a few counts. This chain links TRBV7-2 with TRBJ2-1; possible D gene TRBD1, 6 bases. The V end was cut by 5 bases, the J end by 9 bases, with 14 bases between. The germline V gene has CDR1 SGHTA and CDR2 FQGNSA. CDR3 length: 13 residues. CDR3 DNA: TGTGCCAGCAGCCAGACAGGTAGTATTGAGCAGTTCTTC. Its protein is CASSQTGSIEQFF. Drawing the rest from reference TRBV7-2 and TRBJ2-1, the complete variable domain is GAGVSQSPSNKVTEKGKDVELRCDPISGHTALYWYRQSLGQGLEFLIYFQGNSAPDKSGLPSDRFSAERTGGSVSTLTIQRTQQEDSAVYLCASSQTGSIEQFFGPGTRLTVL.

In this sample, this clonotype turned up a few times. The chain employs TRBV5-1 and TRBJ1-2; weak D call: TRBD1 (5 bases). This CDR3 region has 13 residues. Trimming left V 4 bases short and J 6 bases short, with 13 bases between. The germline gives CDR1 SGHRS, CDR2 YFSETQ. In DNA, the CDR3 is TGCGCCAGCAGCGGAGGGACCGGCGATGGCTACACCTTC. Translating it yields CASSGGTGDGYTF.